Given below is one TCR beta chain in context. Its antigen is unidentified. These data come from a study of vaccination effects on CD4 cells after COVID-19. Produced via immunoSEQ multiplex PCR; TCRdb's table is partial and in-frame only. The sample has about 43,000 clones, around 78% seen once. After expansion with viral peptide pools in the ViraFEST assay, antigen-specific CD4+ T cells were sequenced. With roughly 9 days of culture completed, CD4+ T cells were isolated. People in the vaccine group had not been infected with SARS-CoV-2 before, and their nucleocapsid antibodies were negative. Germline CDR1 reads SGDLS; CDR2 reads YYNGEE. The CDR3 sequence is 13 residues long. V lost 1 base and J lost 6, with 8 bases in between.

Sequenced here: CD4+ T cells from PBMCs cultured with SARS-CoV-2 spike peptides, sampled before COVID-19 vaccination. V gene TRBV9 combines with J gene TRBJ2-1, with no clear D. The receptor was derived from a human donor who received a COVID-19 vaccine. Written as DNA, the CDR3 is TGTGCCAGCAGCGTAAGGAATGGCAATGAGCAGTTCTTC. Amino acids: CASSVRNGNEQFF.